This T cell receptor beta chain came from a study of T cells after yellow fever vaccination. Study observations and caveats: Subsequent to the booster, the majority of primary-vaccination clones reappeared (96% CD4, 85% to 90% CD8). In FACS-sorted repertoires, abundant clonotypes from the bulk population could appear as contaminants.

TCRdb reprocessed the 5' RACE reads via MiXCR and lists one record per CDR3 protein. The data contain 200,000 to 300,000 distinct CDR3 sequences, 10% to 15% of them singletons. This clonotype came up a few times. Antigen: not known. The source of this sequence is a man younger than 40 who received the YFV17D yellow fever vaccine. Sample: CD4+ T cells sorted from PBMCs, taken 45 days after the yellow fever booster vaccination.

CDR3 in amino acids: CASSPGDLAHGEQFF. In nucleotides, the CDR3 is TGTGCCAGCAGCCCAGGGGACTTAGCCCATGGGGAGCAGTTCTTC. This chain uses TRBV7-8 with TRBJ2-1, with D tentatively TRBD1 or TRBD2 (6 bases each). CDR3 length equals 15 residues. The germline V and J ends were trimmed by 5 bases and 10 bases, with 21 bases remaining between them. In germline, CDR1 is SGHVS, CDR2 FQNEAQ. Filled out from reference TRBV7-8 and TRBJ2-1, the complete variable domain reads GAGVSQSPRYKVAKRGQDVALRCDPISGHVSLFWYQQALGQGPEFLTYFQNEAQLDKSGLPSDRFFAERPEGSVSTLKIQRTQQEDSAVYLCASSPGDLAHGEQFFGPGTRLTVL.